The 30 T cell receptor beta chains below all came from one sample that was sequenced in a study of T cells in Graves' hyperthyroidism and ophthalmopathy. The source material, RNA transcripts, was used to amplify TCR beta CDR3 regions. HTBI primers were employed in a first-round RT-PCR of the TCR CDR3. MiXCR, run by TCRdb on the multiplex PCR reads, gives a single entry per CDR3 protein. The repertoire has hundreds of thousands of distinct CDR3 sequences, 14% of them found once; the top ten carry roughly 10%. The sample was blood. Every receptor here comes from a woman under 30 with Graves' hyperthyroidism.

In DNA form, the CDR3 reads TGTGCCAGCGGGGTAGCGGGAGGCGAGCAGTTCTTC. Protein product: CASGVAGGEQFF. The V call is TRBV6-1, the J call TRBJ2-1; 10 nucleotides align to TRBD2. Germline trimming cut 8 bases from V and 10 bases from J; bases unmatched to any gene: 5. The CDR3 length is 12 residues. Germline CDR1 is MNHNS and CDR2 is SASEGT.

In the case of this clonotype: At one end the junction does not follow the germline gene, possibly because of a read error. This chain joins TRBV5-1 and TRBJ2-7, with a tentative D call TRBD2 (5 bases). There are 15 residues in the CDR3. CDR1 SGHRS and CDR2 YFSETQ come from the germline V gene. The CDR3 sequence is CASSLGPSPTYEQYF. DNA of the CDR3: TGCGCCAGCAGTTTGGGCCCTAGCCCTACCTACGAGCAGTACTTC.

Concerning this clonotype: With a much larger clone just one base away, this may be a read error. The chain employs TRBV7-2 and TRBJ2-7; 9 nucleotides agree with TRBD1. The DNA end favors TRBJ2-1, so the J call may be wrong. The CDR3 runs to 15 residues. Germline V gives CDR1 SGHTA, CDR2 FQGNSA. CDR3 in DNA: TGTGCCAGCAGCTGGGGGGACAGGGTTACCTACGAGCAGTTCTTC. Amino acids: CASSWGDRVTYEQFF.

This clonotype occurred many times. The CDR3 nucleotides are TGTGCCAGCACGACCGGGCAGCCTCAAGAGACCCAGTACTTC. Translation gives CASTTGQPQETQYF. V is TRBV6-1 and J is TRBJ2-5; D is unresolved. Trimming shortened V by 7 bases and J by 2 bases, and 14 bases separated the two germline ends. The CDR3 covers 14 residues. CDR1 is MNHNS, CDR2 SASEGT, per germline.

This clonotype has a handful of counts. The rearrangement uses TRBV11-3 and TRBJ2-1, with D possibly TRBD1 on 6 matching bases. Germline V CDR1 and CDR2: SGHNT, YENEEA. The V and J ends lost 5 bases and 10 bases respectively, with 18 bases between them. The CDR3 runs to 14 residues. The CDR3 DNA sequence: TGTGCCAGCAGCGGAACAGGGCTGCATGGGGAGCAGTTCTTC. Amino acid sequence: CASSGTGLHGEQFF.

This clonotype was seen only a few times. The chain uses TRBV20-1 and TRBJ1-5; tentative D call: TRBD1 (5 bases). The CDR3 covers 13 residues. Germline assignment: CDR1 DFQATT and CDR2 SNEGSKA (reference sequence). Trimming shortened V by 0 bases and J by 3 bases, and 6 bases separated the two germline ends. CDR3 DNA sequence: TGCAGTGCTAGAGAACAGGTCAATCAGCCCCAGCATTTT. This codes for CSAREQVNQPQHF.

This clonotype occurred a few times. The rearrangement uses TRBV9 and TRBJ1-5, with D perhaps TRBD1 (6 bases). The length of the CDR3 is 14 residues. Germline-derived CDR1 and CDR2 are SGDLS and YYNGEE. V lost 5 bases and J lost 2, with 11 bases in between. CDR3 in DNA: TGTGCCAGCAGTACAGGGTATGGCAATCAGCCCCAGCATTTT. This encodes CASSTGYGNQPQHF.

This clonotype was counted ten times or more. V is TRBV2 and J is TRBJ2-1; D gene uncertain. The germline V and J ends were trimmed by 4 bases and 6 bases, with 13 bases remaining between them. Looked up from germline, CDR1 is SNHLY and CDR2 is FYNNEI. This CDR3 is built from 14 residues. The CDR3 DNA reads as TGTGCCAGCAGTGGTTATGGGCCCTCCAATGAGCAGTTCTTC. Translated: CASSGYGPSNEQFF.

There are many counts of this clonotype. V and J are TRBV7-9 and TRBJ2-7; possible D gene TRBD1, 6 bases. With 6 bases removed from V and 1 base from J, the gap between germline ends came to 10 bases. The CDR3 is 13 residues long. Germline V lookup: CDR1 SEHNR, CDR2 FQNEAQ (reference sequence). CDR3 loop: CASRPTGSYEQYF. The CDR3 DNA sequence: TGTGCCAGCAGACCTACAGGGTCCTACGAGCAGTACTTC.

The CDR3 sequence is CASSLRAMNTDTQYF. DNA for the CDR3: TGCGCCAGCAGCCTCAGGGCCATGAACACAGATACGCAGTATTTT. This chain links TRBV4-3 with TRBJ2-3, with D tentatively TRBD1 (5 bases). V lost 4 bases and J 2 bases, leaving 13 bases between the germline ends. CDR3 size: 15 residues. Germline loops: CDR1 LGHNA, CDR2 YSLEER.

In its sample, this clonotype was seen a few times. CDR3 residues: CASNSLAGGPYEQFF. Here the CDR3 DNA reads TGTGCCAGCAACTCCCTAGCGGGAGGGCCCTATGAGCAGTTCTTC. The chain joins TRBV11-2 to TRBJ2-1; 12 bases are a match to TRBD2. CDR1 SGHAT and CDR2 FQNNGV come from the germline V gene. CDR3 length: 15 amino acids. V gave up 7 bases and J gave up 8 bases; unmatched junction bases: 9.

This clonotype occurred a few times. Compared with germline, one end of the junction differs, possibly owing to a read error. The genes are TRBV6-9 and TRBJ1-2; TRBD1 matches at 9 bases. The germline gives CDR1 MNHGY, CDR2 SVAAGI. This CDR3 has 13 residues. The chain's CDR3 is CASSNGQGSGYTF. DNA for the CDR3: TGCGCCAGCAGTAATGGACAGGGGAGCGGCTACACCTTC.

The rearrangement links TRBV18 to TRBJ2-1, with 14 bases identical to TRBD2. Losses at the gene ends were 3 bases for V and 7 bases for J; bases not matched to a gene: 8. The germline V gene has CDR1 KGHSH and CDR2 LQKENI. This CDR3 has 17 amino acids. CDR3 DNA: TGTGCCAGCTCACCGGGGACTAGCGGGAGTCACCAGAATGAGCAGTTCTTC. The encoded protein is CASSPGTSGSHQNEQFF.

This clonotype was seen ten or more times. The chain recombines TRBV7-9 with TRBJ2-5; TRBD1 might be the D (6 bases). CDR1 and CDR2 (germline): SEHNR, FQNEAQ (reference sequence). V dropped 3 bases and J dropped 5 bases, with 13 bases sitting between them. CDR3 length: 14 amino acids. CDR3 region: CASSFYTGWETQYF. The CDR3 coding sequence is TGTGCCAGCAGCTTCTATACAGGGTGGGAGACCCAGTACTTC. Full variable domain (missing parts from reference TRBV7-9 and TRBJ2-5): DTGVSQNPRHKITKRGQNVTFRCDPISEHNRLYWYRQTLGQGPEFLTYFQNEAQLEKSRLLSDRFSAERPKGSFSTLEIQRTEQGDSAMYLCASSFYTGWETQYFGPGTRLLVL.

This clonotype showed up many times. The rearrangement joins TRBV7-8 to TRBJ2-5, with TRBD2 matching over 7 bases. This CDR3 region has 13 residues. The germline gives CDR1 SGHVS, CDR2 FQNEAQ. V dropped 6 bases and J dropped 5; count of bases not matched to a gene: 6. The CDR3 nucleotides read TGTGCCAGCAGACGCCGGGAGGTCGAGACCCAGTACTTC. Amino acids: CASRRREVETQYF.

This clonotype appeared many times. The genes are TRBV7-9 and TRBJ2-7; TRBD2 matches 7 bases. Losses at the gene ends were 6 bases for V and 0 bases for J; bases not matched to a gene: 8. Germline V gene lookup returns CDR1 SEHNR and CDR2 FQNEAQ (reference sequence). The CDR3 consists of 15 residues. CDR3 DNA sequence: TGTGCCAGCAGTCCACTAGCGCTTAGCTCCTACGAGCAGTACTTC. This codes for CASSPLALSSYEQYF. Using reference TRBV7-9 and TRBJ2-7 for the parts outside the CDR3, the full variable domain is DTGVSQNPRHKITKRGQNVTFRCDPISEHNRLYWYRQTLGQGPEFLTYFQNEAQLEKSRLLSDRFSAERPKGSFSTLEIQRTEQGDSAMYLCASSPLALSSYEQYFGPGTRLTVT.

A few counts support this clonotype. This chain uses TRBV6-5 with TRBJ1-3, with D tentatively TRBD1 (5 bases). Looked up from germline, CDR1 is MNHEY and CDR2 is SVGAGI. The CDR3 consists of 16 residues. The ends were cut back, 2 bases at V and 4 bases at J, with 15 bases in the middle. DNA of the CDR3: TGTGCCAGCAGTTACAAGTCCCAGGGTCCAGGAAACACCATATATTTT. Translated, it gives CASSYKSQGPGNTIYF.

This clonotype was recorded many times. The V and J genes are TRBV4-1 and TRBJ1-5, with 8 positions matching TRBD1. The CDR3 spans 15 residues. J was trimmed by 3 bases and V by 2 bases; bases with no gene match: 3. Per germline, CDR1 MGHRA and CDR2 YSYEKL. The CDR3: CASSQQGADNQPQHF. The CDR3 nucleotides read TGCGCCAGCAGCCAACAGGGGGCGGACAATCAGCCCCAGCATTTT.

The chain combines TRBV19 with TRBJ1-1, with D possibly TRBD1 on 5 matching bases. Germline V lookup: CDR1 LNHDA, CDR2 SQIVND (reference sequence). This CDR3 spans 14 amino acids. V was cut by 3 bases and J by 0 bases, with 8 bases left in between. The CDR3 loop is CASSMGPMNTEAFF. The CDR3, as DNA: TGTGCCAGTAGTATGGGGCCCATGAACACTGAAGCTTTCTTT.

This clonotype occurred many times. The V call is TRBV27, the J call TRBJ2-5, with D unclear. This CDR3 region has 14 residues. The V and J ends lost 0 bases and 7 bases respectively, with 12 bases between them. Germline V lookup: CDR1 MNHEY, CDR2 SMNVEV (reference sequence). The CDR3 loop reads CASSLSSGSGTQYF. CDR3 nucleotides: TGTGCCAGCAGTTTATCCTCCGGTAGTGGGACCCAGTACTTC.

This clonotype has a handful of counts. This chain uses TRBV30 with TRBJ1-2, with 8 bases fitting TRBD1. Trimming removed 2 bases from V and 6 bases from J; junction bases left unmatched: 8. Germline values: CDR1 GTSNPN, CDR2 SVGIG (reference sequence). This CDR3 is built from 14 residues. CDR3 amino acids: CAWSRDRGSDGYTF. CDR3 DNA: TGTGCCTGGAGTAGAGACAGGGGAAGTGATGGCTACACCTTC.

This clonotype showed up just a few times. The chain couples TRBV24-1 to TRBJ2-1, with D unresolved. Germline CDR1 and CDR2: KGHDR and SFDVKD. CDR3 length: 17 amino acids. Between the trimmed V and J ends, which lost 3 bases and 10 bases, there was a span of 24 bases. Written as DNA, the CDR3 is TGTGCCACCAGTGATGACCTCGGAACAGCCGTCTTAGGCGAGCAGTTCTTC. The encoded protein is CATSDDLGTAVLGEQFF.

This clonotype was found many times. This chain links TRBV7-8 with TRBJ1-1, with D hard to call. V lost 9 bases and J lost 0, with 11 bases in between. The CDR3 runs 13 residues. CDR1 is SGHVS and CDR2 is FQNEAQ in the germline V gene. CDR3 DNA: TGTGCCAGTGCGGAGGGCATGAACACTGAAGCTTTCTTT. Protein product: CASAEGMNTEAFF.

This clonotype occurred many times. The genes are TRBV3-1 and TRBJ2-1; a weak D match, TRBD1 (6 bases). Germline-derived CDR1 and CDR2 are LGHDT and YNNKEL (reference sequence). This CDR3 comprises 16 residues. Trimming shortened V by 0 bases and J by 4 bases, and 13 bases separated the two germline ends. The CDR3, as DNA: TGTGCCAGCAGCCAAGATTTGGGGACACCTTACAATGAGCAGTTCTTC. Its protein is CASSQDLGTPYNEQFF.

This clonotype was picked up many times. V is TRBV20-1 and J is TRBJ2-1; no clear D gene. CDR1 is DFQATT, CDR2 SNEGSKA, per germline (reference sequence). The CDR3 totals 14 residues. Trimming took off 3 bases at V and 1 base at J, with 10 bases between the two ends. The CDR3 loop is CSASEHLSYNEQFF. The CDR3 nucleotides are TGCAGTGCTAGTGAGCACCTGTCCTACAATGAGCAGTTCTTC.

The sample holds many counts of this clonotype. The rearrangement joins TRBV6-2 or TRBV6-3 to TRBJ1-5, with a possible D match to TRBD1 (5 bases). With 7 bases removed from V and 3 bases from J, the gap between germline ends came to 13 bases. The CDR3 covers 14 residues. From germline, CDR1 is MNHEY and CDR2 SVGEGT. CDR3 protein: CASNSAGFNQPQHF. The DNA for the CDR3 is TGTGCCAGCAATAGCGCAGGGTTCAATCAGCCCCAGCATTTT.

This chain connects TRBV9 to TRBJ2-1, with D maybe TRBD2 (6 bases). The CDR3 contains 14 residues. Germline V gene data show CDR1 as SGDLS and CDR2 as YYNGEE. Trimming stripped 0 bases from V and 6 bases from J, with 10 bases between. In DNA, the CDR3 is TGTGCCAGCAGCGTAGGGGACTCGAGCAATGAGCAGTTCTTC. Its protein product is CASSVGDSSNEQFF.

This clonotype has ten or more counts. The rearrangement joins TRBV28 to TRBJ1-4; no clear D. Germline loops: CDR1 MDHEN, CDR2 SYDVKM. This CDR3 region has 15 residues. V lost 3 bases, J lost 7 bases, and 15 bases lay in between. The CDR3 reads CASSLDGKGFEKLFF. The CDR3 DNA follows: TGTGCCAGCAGTTTGGATGGGAAAGGCTTTGAAAAACTGTTTTTT. The full variable domain, completed using reference TRBV28 and TRBJ1-4, is DVKVTQSSRYLVKRTGEKVFLECVQDMDHENMFWYRQDPGLGLRLIYFSYDVKMKEKGDIPEGYSVSREKKERFSLILESASTNQTSMYLCASSLDGKGFEKLFFGSGTQLSVL.

This clonotype appeared many times. This chain connects TRBV27 to TRBJ2-5; D is unclear. The CDR3 totals 13 residues. Deletions cut 1 base from V and 2 bases from J, with 5 bases between. The germline V gene encodes CDR1 MNHEY and CDR2 SMNVEV (reference sequence). CDR3 sequence (DNA): TGTGCCAGCAGTTTATTAGGGCAAGAGACCCAGTACTTC. It encodes CASSLLGQETQYF.

This clonotype was seen repeatedly, ten times or more. The chain joins TRBV18 to TRBJ2-7; TRBD1 or TRBD2 may be the D gene (5 bases each). The V gene's germline CDR1 is KGHSH and CDR2 LQKENI. The CDR3 extends over 15 amino acids. Trimming cost V 3 bases and J 2 bases, with 14 bases left between them. CDR3 in DNA: TGTGCCAGCTCACCCACCGGGACCGCTACCTACGAGCAGTACTTC. Amino acid sequence: CASSPTGTATYEQYF.